A single TCR beta chain is shown here with its context. This sample was taken from a study of blood T cell repertoires in COVID-19. Whole-study context: Collection of acute and convalescent COVID-19 samples took place in the United States, Italy and Spain.

Repertoires were generated with immunoSEQ multiplex PCR, while TCRdb's copy carries only in-frame clones and drops some. Here the sample spans roughly 200,000 clones, around 80% being singletons. Trimming removed 2 bases from V and 3 bases from J, with 8 bases in between. The germline CDR1 and CDR2 sequences are SGHKS and YYEKEE (reference sequence). This CDR3 region has 14 residues. This sequence originates from an elderly woman with COVID-19, enrolled during active disease. This sequence joins TRBV5-5 and TRBJ1-4; possible D gene TRBD1, 5 bases. Sequenced input: peripheral blood. The CDR3 sequence is CASSLWGANEKLFF. The CDR3 DNA sequence: TGTGCCAGCAGCTTATGGGGGGCTAATGAAAAACTGTTTTTT.